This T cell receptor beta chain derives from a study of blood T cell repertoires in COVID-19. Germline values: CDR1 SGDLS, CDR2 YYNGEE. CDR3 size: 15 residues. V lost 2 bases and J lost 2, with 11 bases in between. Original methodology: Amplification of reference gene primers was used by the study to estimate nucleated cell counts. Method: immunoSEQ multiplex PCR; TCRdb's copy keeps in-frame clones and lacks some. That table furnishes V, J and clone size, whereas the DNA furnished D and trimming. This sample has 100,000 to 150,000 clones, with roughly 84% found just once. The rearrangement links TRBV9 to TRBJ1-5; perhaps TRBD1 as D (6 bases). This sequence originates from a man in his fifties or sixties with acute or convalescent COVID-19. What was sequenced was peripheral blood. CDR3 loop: CASSVGAVGNQPQHF. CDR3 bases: TGTGCCAGCAGCGTGGGGGCGGTGGGCAATCAGCCCCAGCATTTT.